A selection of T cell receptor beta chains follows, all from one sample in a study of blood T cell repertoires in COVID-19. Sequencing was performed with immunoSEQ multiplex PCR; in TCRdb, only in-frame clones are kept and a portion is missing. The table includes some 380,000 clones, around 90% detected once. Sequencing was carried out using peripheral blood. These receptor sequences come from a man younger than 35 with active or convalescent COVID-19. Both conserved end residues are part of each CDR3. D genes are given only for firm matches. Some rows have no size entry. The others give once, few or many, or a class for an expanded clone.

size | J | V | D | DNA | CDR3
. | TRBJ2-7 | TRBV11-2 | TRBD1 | TGTGCCAGCAGCTTTCCCGGGACAGCCTTCAACTACGAGCAGTACTTC | CASSFPGTAFNYEQYF
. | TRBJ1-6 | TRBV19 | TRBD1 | TGTGCCAGTAGTGAGAGGACAGGGATCGCCTATAATTCACCCCTCCACTTT | CASSERTGIAYNSPLHF
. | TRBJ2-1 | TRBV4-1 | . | TGCGCCAGCAGGTTGGGCGGGACCTACAATGAGCAGTTCTTC | CASRLGGTYNEQFF
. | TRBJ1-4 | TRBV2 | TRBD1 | TGTGCCAGCAGGGACAGGGATGGTAATGAAAAACTGTTTTTT | CASRDRDGNEKLFF
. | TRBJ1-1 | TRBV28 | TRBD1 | TGTGCCAGCAGTCGAGCAGGGGGACATACTGAAGCTTTCTTT | CASSRAGGHTEAFF
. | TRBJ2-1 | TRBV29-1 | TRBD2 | TGCAGCGCCCCAGCTAGCGGGAGTTGGAAGCAGTTCTTC | CSAPASGSWKQFF
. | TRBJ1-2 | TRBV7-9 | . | TGTGCCAGCAGCTCACAGGGCTTCGGGCGGGGCTACACCTTC | CASSSQGFGRGYTF
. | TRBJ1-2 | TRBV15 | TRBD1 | TGTGCCACCAGCAGAGTTCGGCCGGGACAGGGACAGGGCTACACCTTC | CATSRVRPGQGQGYTF
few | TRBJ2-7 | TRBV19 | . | TGTGCCAGTAGTATTGGGCAGGCGGGCCCTAGCTTC | CASSIGQAGPSF
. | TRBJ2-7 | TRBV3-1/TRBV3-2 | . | TGTGCCAGCAGCCAAGGGGCGATGGGTCTACAAAACTACGAGCAGTACTTC | CASSQGAMGLQNYEQYF
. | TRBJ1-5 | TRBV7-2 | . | TGTGCCAGCAGCTTGGGCCGTATAAGCAATCAGCCCCAGCATTTT | CASSLGRISNQPQHF
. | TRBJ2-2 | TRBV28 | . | TGTGCCAGCAGTTTAAGCCCCGGGGAGCTGTTTTTT | CASSLSPGELFF
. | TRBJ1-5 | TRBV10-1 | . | TGCGCCAGCAGTGCCACAGGGAATCAGCCCCAGCATTTT | CASSATGNQPQHF
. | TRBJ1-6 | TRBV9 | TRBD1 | TGTGCCAGCAGCGTAGAAGGACAGGGGGGGTCACCCCTCCACTTT | CASSVEGQGGSPLHF
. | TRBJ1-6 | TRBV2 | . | TGTGCCAGCAGTGCTGATTCACCCCTCCACTTT | CASSADSPLHF
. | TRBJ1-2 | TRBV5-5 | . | TGTGCCAGCAGTAATAGTTATGGCTACACCTTC | CASSNSYGYTF
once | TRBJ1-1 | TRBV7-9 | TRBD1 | TGTGCCAGCAGCGGGACAGGGGGCACCACTGAAGCTTTCTTT | CASSGTGGTTEAFF
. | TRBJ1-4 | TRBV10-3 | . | TGTGCCATCAGTGCCGGGGACACAACTAATGAAAAACTGTTTTTT | CAISAGDTTNEKLFF
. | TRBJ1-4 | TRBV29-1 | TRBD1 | TGCAGCGTTGGGACAGGAATACGTACAACTAATGAAAAACTGTTTTTT | CSVGTGIRTTNEKLFF
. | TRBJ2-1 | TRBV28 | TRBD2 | TGTGCCAGCAGTTTATTTCCCTCTGGAGGGAGGGCCATTGAGCAGTTCTTC | CASSLFPSGGRAIEQFF
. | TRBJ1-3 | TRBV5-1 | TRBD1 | TGCGCCAGCAGCGGGACAGCAAACTCTGGAAACACCATATATTTT | CASSGTANSGNTIYF
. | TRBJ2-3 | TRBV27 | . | TGTGCCAGCAGTTTCGTGCGAACAGATACGCAGTATTTT | CASSFVRTDTQYF
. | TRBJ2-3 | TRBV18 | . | TGTGCCAGCTCACCCCAGGATACGCAGTATTTT | CASSPQDTQYF
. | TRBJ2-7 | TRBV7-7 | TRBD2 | TGTGCCAGCAGCCCGGGACTAGCGGCTACTAGCTCCTACGAGCAGTACTTC | CASSPGLAATSSYEQYF
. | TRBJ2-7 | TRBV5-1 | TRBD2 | TGCGCCAGCAGCTTGCGGCCCGGGGGGGCATCACAAGAGCAGTACTTC | CASSLRPGGASQEQYF
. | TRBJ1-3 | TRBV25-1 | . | TGTGCCAGCCCGAGGAGGTCTGGAAACACCATATATTTT | CASPRRSGNTIYF
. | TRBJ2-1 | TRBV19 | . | TGTGCCAGTAGTATAAGGACTACCTCCGACAATGAGCAGTTCTTC | CASSIRTTSDNEQFF
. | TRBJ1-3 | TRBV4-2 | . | TGTGCCAGCAGCCAAGTTGGACAGCTACTTGGAAACACCATATATTTT | CASSQVGQLLGNTIYF
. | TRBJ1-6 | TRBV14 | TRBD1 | TGTGCCAGCAGCCTAACAGGGGACATTGTGTCACCCCTCCACTTT | CASSLTGDIVSPLHF
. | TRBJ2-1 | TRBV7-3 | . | TGTGCCAGCAGCTTAGGGACTTATAATGAGCAGTTCTTC | CASSLGTYNEQFF
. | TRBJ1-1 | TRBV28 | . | TGTGCCAGCACCCTAGGGGGTTATACTGAAGCTTTCTTT | CASTLGGYTEAFF
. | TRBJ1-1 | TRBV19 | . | TGTGCCAGTAAATCCAGGAACACTGAAGCTTTCTTT | CASKSRNTEAFF
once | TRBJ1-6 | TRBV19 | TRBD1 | TGTGCCAGTAGCCCCGGGACAGATAATTCACCCCTCCACTTT | CASSPGTDNSPLHF
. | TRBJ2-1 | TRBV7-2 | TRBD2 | TGTGCCAGCAGCTTAGTTGCTTCAGCGGGGGGGAGACACAATGAGCAGTTCTTC | CASSLVASAGGRHNEQFF
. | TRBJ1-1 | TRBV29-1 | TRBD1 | TGCAGCGTTTCCCAGGGGGGCACTGAAGCTTTCTTT | CSVSQGGTEAFF
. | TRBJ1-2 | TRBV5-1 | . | TGCGCCAGCAGCTACACACAAGGGGTGTACGGCTACACCTTC | CASSYTQGVYGYTF
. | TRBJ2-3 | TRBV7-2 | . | TGTGCCAGCAGCTTAAGATTTGGTGGTCAGGCGGATACGCAGTATTTT | CASSLRFGGQADTQYF
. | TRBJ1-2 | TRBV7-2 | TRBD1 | TGTGCCAGCAGCTCCGACAGGGGGCGGACGCGCACCTTC | CASSSDRGRTRTF
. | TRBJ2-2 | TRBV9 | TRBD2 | TGTGCCAGCAGCGTAGTCGGTAGCGGGTCGAACACCGGGGAGCTGTTTTTT | CASSVVGSGSNTGELFF
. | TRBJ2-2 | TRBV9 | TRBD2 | TGTGCCAGCAGCGTTGGCGGGTGGGAAATAGCGGGGGCATCCGGGGAGCTGTTTTTT | CASSVGGWEIAGASGELFF
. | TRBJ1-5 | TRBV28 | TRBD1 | TGTGCCAGCAGTTCCCGGGCGATACGAGAGGACAGGATCTATAGCAATCAGCCCCAGCATTTT | CASSSRAIREDRIYSNQPQHF
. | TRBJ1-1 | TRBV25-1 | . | TGTGCCAGCTCAGCCGAGGGTTGGACTGAAGCTTTCTTT | CASSAEGWTEAFF
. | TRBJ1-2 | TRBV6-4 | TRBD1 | TGTGCCAGCAGGGATACCACAGGGGTCGGCCATGGCTACACCTTC | CASRDTTGVGHGYTF
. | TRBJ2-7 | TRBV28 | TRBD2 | TGTGCCAGCAGTTTGGCACCTAGCGGGGGGGCCTACGAGCAGTACTTC | CASSLAPSGGAYEQYF
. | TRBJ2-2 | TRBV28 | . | TGTGCCAGCAGTTTACCCAGGGCCACCGGGGAGCTGTTTTTT | CASSLPRATGELFF
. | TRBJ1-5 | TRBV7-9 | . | TGTGCCAGCAGCTTAGGCCCCAGCGACCAGCATTTT | CASSLGPSDQHF
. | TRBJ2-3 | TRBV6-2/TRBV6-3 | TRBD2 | TGTGCCAGCAGTTCCTTCGGGGGGAGCACAGATACGCAGTATTTT | CASSSFGGSTDTQYF
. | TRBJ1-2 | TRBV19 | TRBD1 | TGTGCCAGTAGTGAAAGGGCACAGGGGGCGACTAACTATGGCTACACCTTC | CASSERAQGATNYGYTF
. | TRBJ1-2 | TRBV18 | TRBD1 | TGTGCCAGCTCACTGGGACAGACGCGTGGCTACACCTTC | CASSLGQTRGYTF
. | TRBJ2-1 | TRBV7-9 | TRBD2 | TGTGCCAGCAGCTTATCTCCGGGAGGGCCGTGGTACGATGAGCAGTTCTTC | CASSLSPGGPWYDEQFF
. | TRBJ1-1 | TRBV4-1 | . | TGCGCCAGCAGCCAAGATAGAGACACTGAAGCTTTCTTT | CASSQDRDTEAFF
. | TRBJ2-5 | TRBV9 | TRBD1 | TGTGCCAGCAGCGTAGGAACACAGGGGAGAGAGACCCAGTACTTC | CASSVGTQGRETQYF
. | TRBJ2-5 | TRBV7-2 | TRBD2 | TGTGCCAGCAGTGTAGCGGGGGTTACTCAAGAGACCCAGTACTTC | CASSVAGVTQETQYF
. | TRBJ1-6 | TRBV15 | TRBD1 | TGTGCCACCAGCAGGGACAGGGGGCTTAATTCACCCCTCCACTTT | CATSRDRGLNSPLHF
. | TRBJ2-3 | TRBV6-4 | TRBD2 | TGTGCCAGCAGAGGGACTAGCGGGACCTCAGATACGCAGTATTTT | CASRGTSGTSDTQYF